The 18 T cell receptor beta chains given below trace back to one sample, sequenced in a study of tumor-infiltrating lymphocytes in primary liver carcinoma. Reverse transcription of around 0.45 ug total RNA with a constant-region primer produced TCR beta cDNA. Modified slightly, ARM-PCR produced TCR beta libraries over three nested multiplex PCR rounds. Primers for the first two PCR rounds were TRBV1-TRBV30 forward primers and a C-beta reverse primer (around 11 cycles per round). TCRdb re-called the multiplex PCR reads with MiXCR, one entry per CDR3 protein. The sample consists of about 310,000 distinct CDR3 sequences, 50% to 75% of them appearing once. The authors took blood RNA from unsorted whole blood and also extracted germline DNA. Sequencing was done on a sample of peripheral blood. These receptors were obtained from a woman in her 30s with primary liver carcinoma and hepatitis B virus infection.

To note about this clonotype: A read error may be the cause here, since a much bigger clone is one base away. CDR3 coding DNA: TGTGCCAGCAATGCGGACAGGGGTAACTCACCCCTCCACTTT. This codes for CASNADRGNSPLHF. The chain couples TRBV6-1 to TRBJ1-6, with 9 bases fitting TRBD1. CDR3 size: 14 residues. Germline loops: CDR1 MNHNS, CDR2 SASEGT. With 7 bases clipped from V and 10 bases from J, the junction kept 8 bases outside the gene matches.

On this clonotype itself: This clone may be a read error of a much larger clone one base away. This rearrangement joins TRBV5-6 to TRBJ1-1; no firm D call. The germline CDR1 and CDR2 sequences are SGHDT and YYEEEE. The germline V and J ends were trimmed by 0 bases and 5 bases, with 11 bases remaining between them. The CDR3 contains 14 residues. CDR3 DNA sequence: TGTGCCAGCAGCTTGGAAAGGGTTTTTACTGAAGCTTTCTTT. It yields the protein CASSLERVFTEAFF. The entire variable domain, with the rest obtained from reference TRBV5-6 and TRBJ1-1, is as follows: DAGVTQSPTHLIKTRGQQVTLRCSPKSGHDTVSWYQQALGQGPQFIFQYYEEEERQRGNFPDRFSGHQFPNYSSELNVNALLLGDSALYLCASSLERVFTEAFFGQGTRLTVV.

The gene calls are TRBV6-2 or TRBV6-3 and TRBJ1-5; D is uncertain. The length of the CDR3 is 14 residues. The V end lost 2 bases, the J end lost 1 base, and 6 bases lay between the germline ends. Per germline, CDR1 MNHEY and CDR2 SVGEGT. This CDR3 reads CASSYRGSNQPQHF. The CDR3 DNA reads as TGTGCCAGCAGTTACAGAGGCAGCAATCAGCCCCAGCATTTT.

This clonotype was seen at least ten times. V usage is TRBV11-2 and J usage is TRBJ2-3; D ambiguous. The length of the CDR3 is 12 residues. Germline CDR1 reads SGHAT; CDR2 reads FQNNGV. Trimming stripped 5 bases from V and 6 bases from J, with 9 bases between. Written as DNA, the CDR3 is TGTGCCAGCAGCCAAACAGCTGATACGCAGTATTTT. Translating gives CASSQTADTQYF.

There are a few counts of this clonotype. The V call is TRBV6-2 or TRBV6-3, the J call TRBJ2-1; the D gene is possibly TRBD2 (6 bases). Germline values: CDR1 MNHEY, CDR2 SVGEGT. This CDR3 comprises 13 residues. V was clipped by 7 bases and J by 7 bases, with 14 bases between them. This chain's CDR3 is CASISGVWNEQFF. The DNA for the CDR3 is TGTGCCAGCATTTCGGGGGTTTGGAATGAGCAGTTCTTC.

In this sample, this clonotype turned up many times. This chain uses TRBV4-3 with TRBJ1-5; D gene uncertain. Trimming shortened V by 5 bases and J by 4 bases, and 12 bases separated the two germline ends. The CDR3 is 14 amino acids. Germline CDR1 LGHNA, CDR2 YSLEER. The CDR3 loop is CASSGEYGNQPQHF. CDR3 in DNA: TGCGCCAGCAGCGGGGAATATGGGAATCAGCCCCAGCATTTT.

About this clonotype: Given a much more abundant clone one base away, this may be a read error. The rearrangement links TRBV6-2 or TRBV6-3 to TRBJ2-3, with TRBD2 as a possible D gene (5 bases). From germline, CDR1 is MNHEY and CDR2 SVGEGT. The CDR3 length is 12 residues. The CDR3 coding sequence is TGTGTCAGCAGAATGGACTCAGATACGCAGTATTTT. Protein sequence: CVSRMDSDTQYF.

As for this clonotype: It may be a read error: a sequence one base away is much more abundant. The CDR3 end shows no conserved phenylalanine or tryptophan, and so a read error is likely. The gene calls are TRBV12-3 or TRBV12-4 and TRBJ1-2; D ambiguous. The V and J ends lost 3 bases and 11 bases respectively, with 19 bases between them. The CDR3 has 14 amino acids. CDR3 nucleotide sequence: TGTGCCAGCAGTTTTATGGCCGAGGGTCTAAGATACACCTCC. It translates to CASSFMAEGLRYTS.

The chain links TRBV6-1 to TRBJ2-5; possibly TRBD2 for D (6 bases). Trimming cost V 3 bases and J 4 bases, with 15 bases left between them. The CDR3 spans 15 residues. Germline CDR1 MNHNS, CDR2 SASEGT. CDR3 loop: CASSDPLAIRETQYF. The DNA of the CDR3 is TGTGCCAGCAGTGATCCTCTAGCGATCCGAGAGACCCAGTACTTC.

This clonotype was recorded only once. The junction does not match germline at one end; this may be a read error. This chain connects TRBV12-3 or TRBV12-4 to TRBJ2-5; 7 bases match TRBD2. The CDR3 has 14 residues. The CDR3 loop is CATSSGLGQETQYF. Here the CDR3 DNA reads TGTGCCACCAGTTCCGGACTAGGTCAAGAGACCCAGTACTTC.

The chain couples TRBV7-8 to TRBJ2-3; D is possibly TRBD2 (5 bases). The length of the CDR3 is 19 residues. V shed 4 bases and J shed 3 bases, with 26 bases lying between them. CDR1 and CDR2 from the germline V gene are SGHVS and FQNEAQ. CDR3 in amino acids: CASSSRGTGIASGTDTQYF. In nucleotides, the CDR3 is TGTGCCAGCAGCTCCCGCGGAACGGGAATTGCGAGTGGTACAGATACGCAGTATTTT.

This clonotype appeared many times. The genes are TRBV10-2 and TRBJ2-1; D is perhaps TRBD1 or TRBD2 (5 bases each). V gave up 6 bases and J gave up 6 bases, with 18 bases separating them. CDR3 length: 15 residues. The germline V gene has CDR1 WSHSY and CDR2 SAAADI. The CDR3 protein is CASSRGVILLNEQFF. CDR3 DNA: TGCGCCAGCAGCCGAGGGGTTATACTACTCAATGAGCAGTTCTTC.

In its sample, this clonotype was seen a few times. The chain combines TRBV6-2 or TRBV6-3 with TRBJ1-6, with 8 bases matching TRBD1. Germline values: CDR1 MNHEY, CDR2 SVGEGT. The J segment lost 5 bases and the V segment lost 2 bases, leaving 2 bases of the junction unmatched. This CDR3 is built from 15 residues. The CDR3 here is CASSYQDRDNSPLHF. The CDR3 DNA is TGTGCCAGCAGTTACCAGGACAGGGATAATTCACCCCTCCACTTT.

This clonotype occurred a few times. V usage is TRBV7-8 and J usage is TRBJ2-5; D gene ambiguous. The V end lost 1 base, the J end lost 2 bases, and 11 bases lay between the germline ends. Germline V lookup: CDR1 SGHVS, CDR2 FQNEAQ. The CDR3 is made up of 15 amino acids. This CDR3 is CASSLVRQEQETQYF. CDR3 bases: TGTGCCAGCAGCTTAGTTAGGCAGGAACAAGAGACCCAGTACTTC.

As for this clonotype: Being one base from a much bigger clone, this may be a read error. This chain links TRBV4-3 with TRBJ1-2; no definite D call. This CDR3 comprises 15 residues. Germline V gives CDR1 LGHNA, CDR2 YSLEER. As DNA, the CDR3 is TGCGCCAGCAGGCAAGGAAGGAGCTCTAACTATGGCTACACCTTC. It specifies CASRQGRSSNYGYTF.

V is TRBV12-3 or TRBV12-4 and J is TRBJ1-3; no reliable D call. The CDR3 is 14 amino acids. CDR3 bases: TGTGTCAACGATGACAACGACCTTGGAAACACCATATATTTT. This encodes CVNDDNDLGNTIYF.

In the case of this clonotype: Since a much larger clone is just one base distant, this may be a read error. The CDR3, as DNA: TGTGCCAGCAGACAGGGAGGATCCAATCAGCAGTTCTTC. Translating it yields CASRQGGSNQQFF. The rearrangement joins TRBV6-2 or TRBV6-3 to TRBJ2-1; tentatively, D is TRBD1 or TRBD2 (6 bases each). CDR1 MNHEY and CDR2 SVGEGT come from the germline V gene. The CDR3 consists of 13 residues.

This clonotype was seen ten or more times. The rearrangement joins TRBV29-1 to TRBJ2-7; weak D call: TRBD2 (7 bases). The CDR3 sequence is 13 residues long. Germline lookup yields CDR1 SQVTM and CDR2 ANQGSEA. V lost 5 bases and J lost 2, with 13 bases in between. CDR3 in amino acids: CSVLGGAPYEQYF. Here the CDR3 DNA reads TGCAGCGTTTTAGGGGGGGCCCCCTACGAGCAGTACTTC.